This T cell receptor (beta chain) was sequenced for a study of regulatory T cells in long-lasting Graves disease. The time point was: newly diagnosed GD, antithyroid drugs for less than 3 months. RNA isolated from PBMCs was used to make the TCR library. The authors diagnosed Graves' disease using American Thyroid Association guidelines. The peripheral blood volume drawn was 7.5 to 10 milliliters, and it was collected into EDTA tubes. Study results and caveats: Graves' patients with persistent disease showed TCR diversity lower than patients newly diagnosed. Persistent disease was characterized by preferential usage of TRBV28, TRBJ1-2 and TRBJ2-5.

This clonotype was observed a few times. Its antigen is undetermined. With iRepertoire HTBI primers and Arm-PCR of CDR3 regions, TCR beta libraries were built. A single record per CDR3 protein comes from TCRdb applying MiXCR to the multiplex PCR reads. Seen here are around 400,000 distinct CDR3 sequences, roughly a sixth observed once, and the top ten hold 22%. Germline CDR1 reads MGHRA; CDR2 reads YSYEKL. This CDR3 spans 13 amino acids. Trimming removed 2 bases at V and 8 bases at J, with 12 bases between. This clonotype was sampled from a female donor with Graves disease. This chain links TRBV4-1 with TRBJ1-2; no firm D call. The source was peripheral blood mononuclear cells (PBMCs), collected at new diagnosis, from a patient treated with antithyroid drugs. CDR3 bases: TGCGCCAGCAGCCAAACCTCGCATCGGGGCTACACCTTC. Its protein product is CASSQTSHRGYTF.